Here is one T cell receptor (beta chain) with its context. V was trimmed by 5 bases and J by 0 bases, leaving 16 bases between them. Per the germline V gene, CDR1 is SGDLS and CDR2 is YYNGEE. The CDR3 has 16 residues. The data were taken from a study of cytomegalovirus exposure and HLA in healthy donors. This PCR relied on a set of 60 Vbeta primers and 13 Jbeta primers. Only in-frame clones appear in the TCRdb table, and some are missing; sequencing was by immunoSEQ multiplex PCR. This table has around 99,000 clones, approximately 70% appearing once. The TCR was taken from a man aged 40-49 years in good health and CMV-seronegative. Sample: PBMCs. The genes are TRBV9 and TRBJ2-3, with TRBD2 as a possible D gene (7 bases). The CDR3: CASSPGGRGSTDTQYF. CDR3 in DNA: TGTGCCAGCAGTCCGGGGGGCCGGGGTAGCACAGATACGCAGTATTTT.